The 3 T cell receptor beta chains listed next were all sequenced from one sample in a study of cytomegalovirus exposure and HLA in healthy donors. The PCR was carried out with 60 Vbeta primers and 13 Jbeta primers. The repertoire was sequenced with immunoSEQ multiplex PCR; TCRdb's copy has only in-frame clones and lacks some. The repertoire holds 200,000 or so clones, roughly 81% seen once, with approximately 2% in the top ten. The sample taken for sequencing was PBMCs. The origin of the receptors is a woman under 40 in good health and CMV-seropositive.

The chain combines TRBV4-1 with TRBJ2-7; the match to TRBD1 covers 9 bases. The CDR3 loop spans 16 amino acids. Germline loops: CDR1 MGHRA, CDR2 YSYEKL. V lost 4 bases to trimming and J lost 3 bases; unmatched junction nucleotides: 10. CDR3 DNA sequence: TGCGCCAGCAGCCGGCTTTGGGACAGGGATAACTACGAGCAGTACTTC. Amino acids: CASSRLWDRDNYEQYF.

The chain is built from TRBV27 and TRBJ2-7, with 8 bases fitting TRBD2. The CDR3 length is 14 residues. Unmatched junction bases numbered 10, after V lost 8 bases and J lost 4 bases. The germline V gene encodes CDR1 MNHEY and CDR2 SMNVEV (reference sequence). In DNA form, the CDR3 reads TGTGCCAGCTCGGAAGCGGGAGCAACGTACGAGCAGTACTTC. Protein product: CASSEAGATYEQYF.

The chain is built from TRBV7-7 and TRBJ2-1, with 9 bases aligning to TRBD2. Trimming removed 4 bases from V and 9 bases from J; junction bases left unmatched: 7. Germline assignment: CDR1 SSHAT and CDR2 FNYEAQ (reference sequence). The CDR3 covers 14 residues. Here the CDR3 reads CASSSSGITSEQFF. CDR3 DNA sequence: TGTGCCAGCAGCTCTAGCGGGATCACGAGTGAGCAGTTCTTC.